This TCR beta chain was profiled in a study of blood T cell repertoires in COVID-19. Study at large: Sources were T cells, B-cell-depleted T cells, or PBMCs; the material itself was cDNA or gDNA.

Patients in Seattle were enrolled during active infection, then followed longitudinally. The CDR3 covers 14 residues. Germline CDR1 SEHNR, CDR2 FQNEAQ (reference sequence). Trimming cost V 5 bases and J 3 bases, with 11 bases left between them. As processed by the authors: Estimation of nucleated cell counts relied on the amplification of reference gene primers. Profiled with immunoSEQ multiplex PCR; TCRdb holds only in-frame clones, not every one. Clone size and V and J calls were adopted from that table, with D and trimming inferred from the DNA. The sample has over 100,000 clones; roughly 91% are singletons. Notes on this clone: Different DNA sequences within this sample yield the same CDR3.

The chain is built from TRBV7-9 and TRBJ1-5, with a possible D match to TRBD1 (5 bases). The TCR was taken from a man between 60 and 70 years old with COVID-19, enrolled during active disease. The specimen was peripheral blood. The CDR3 DNA follows: TGTGCCAGCAGCCCCACAGGTGCCAATCAGCCCCAGCATTTT. The encoded protein is CASSPTGANQPQHF.